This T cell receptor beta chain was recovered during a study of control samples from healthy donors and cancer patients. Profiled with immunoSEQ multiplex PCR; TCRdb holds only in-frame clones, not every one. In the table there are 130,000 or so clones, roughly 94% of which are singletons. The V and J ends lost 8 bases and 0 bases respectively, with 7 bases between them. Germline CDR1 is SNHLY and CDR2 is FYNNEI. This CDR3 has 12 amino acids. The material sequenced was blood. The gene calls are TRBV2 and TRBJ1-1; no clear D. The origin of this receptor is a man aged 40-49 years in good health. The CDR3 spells CASGGVNTEAFF. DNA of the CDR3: TGTGCCAGCGGCGGAGTGAACACTGAAGCTTTCTTT.